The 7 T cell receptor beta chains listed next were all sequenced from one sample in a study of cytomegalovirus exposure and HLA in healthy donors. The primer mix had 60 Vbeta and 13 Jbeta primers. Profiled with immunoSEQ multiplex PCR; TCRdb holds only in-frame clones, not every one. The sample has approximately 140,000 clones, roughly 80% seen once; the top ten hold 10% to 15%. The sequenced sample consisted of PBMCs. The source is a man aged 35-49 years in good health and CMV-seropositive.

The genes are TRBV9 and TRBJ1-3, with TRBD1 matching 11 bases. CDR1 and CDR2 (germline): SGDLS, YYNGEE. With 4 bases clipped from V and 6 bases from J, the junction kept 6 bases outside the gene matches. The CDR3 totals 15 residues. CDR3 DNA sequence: TGTGCCAGCAGCCCCGGACAGGGGGCCGAAAACACCATATATTTT. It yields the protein CASSPGQGAENTIYF.

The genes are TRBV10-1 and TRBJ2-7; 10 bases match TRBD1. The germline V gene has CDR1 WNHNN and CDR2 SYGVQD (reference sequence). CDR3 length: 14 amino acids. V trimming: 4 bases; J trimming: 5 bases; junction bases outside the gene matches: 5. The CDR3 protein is CASSATGTGDEQYF. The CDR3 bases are TGCGCCAGCAGTGCTACCGGGACAGGGGACGAGCAGTACTTC.

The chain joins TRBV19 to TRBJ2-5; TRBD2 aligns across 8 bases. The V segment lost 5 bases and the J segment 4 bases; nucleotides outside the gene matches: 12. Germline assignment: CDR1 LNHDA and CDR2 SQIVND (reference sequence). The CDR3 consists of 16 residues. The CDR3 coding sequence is TGTGCCAGTAGTGCTAGACCGGGACTAGTAAGAGAGACCCAGTACTTC. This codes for CASSARPGLVRETQYF. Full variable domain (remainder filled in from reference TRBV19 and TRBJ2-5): DGGITQSPKYLFRKEGQNVTLSCEQNLNHDAMYWYRQDPGQGLRLIYYSQIVNDFQKGDIAEGYSVSREKKESFPLTVTSAQKNPTAFYLCASSARPGLVRETQYFGPGTRLLVL.

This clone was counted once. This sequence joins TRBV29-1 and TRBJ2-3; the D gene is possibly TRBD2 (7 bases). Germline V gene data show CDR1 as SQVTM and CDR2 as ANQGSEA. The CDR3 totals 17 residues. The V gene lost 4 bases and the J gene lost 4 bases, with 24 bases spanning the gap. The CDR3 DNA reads TGCAGCGTTGGTGGGGGGGCCCTCAGTGGGAGTCCAGATACGCAGTATTTT. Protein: CSVGGGALSGSPDTQYF.

The CDR3 is CAISDFAGDRYNEQFF. DNA of the CDR3: TGTGCCATCAGTGATTTCGCGGGAGATAGGTACAATGAGCAGTTCTTC. The V and J genes are TRBV10-3 and TRBJ2-1, with 7 bases identical to TRBD2. The CDR3 runs to 16 residues. The ends lost 3 bases at V and 4 bases at J; junction bases unmatched: 9. The V gene's germline CDR1 is ENHRY and CDR2 SYGVKD.

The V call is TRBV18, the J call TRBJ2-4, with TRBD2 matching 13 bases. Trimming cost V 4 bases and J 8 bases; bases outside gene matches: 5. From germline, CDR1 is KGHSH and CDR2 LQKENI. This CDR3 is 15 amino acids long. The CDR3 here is CASSLSTSGRDIQYF. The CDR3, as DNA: TGTGCCAGCTCACTATCTACTAGCGGGAGGGACATTCAGTACTTC.

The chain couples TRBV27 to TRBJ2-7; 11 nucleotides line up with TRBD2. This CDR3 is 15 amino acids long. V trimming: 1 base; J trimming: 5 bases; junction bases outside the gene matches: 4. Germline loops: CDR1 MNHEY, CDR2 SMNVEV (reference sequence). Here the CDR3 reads CASSLWTSGPHEQYF. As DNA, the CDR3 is TGTGCCAGCAGTTTATGGACTAGCGGGCCTCACGAGCAGTACTTC.